This T cell receptor beta chain was captured in a study of tumor-infiltrating lymphocytes in localized non-small cell lung cancer. At the level of the study: Patients included smokers and never-smokers with various histologies, some sampled after neoadjuvant chemotherapy. From each patient, both tumor and uninvolved lung, non-adjacent to tumor, were sampled. Study results and caveats: Different pieces of the same tissue were used for each assay. Higher tumor T cell infiltration than in uninvolved lung was supported by TCRbeta sequencing.

Germline loops: CDR1 SGDLS, CDR2 YYNGEE. The V end was cut by 4 bases, the J end by 2 bases, with 12 bases between. This CDR3 has 15 residues. Sequenced by immunoSEQ multiplex PCR; TCRdb stores in-frame clones only, minus some. The table lists around 25,000 clones, 69% of them singletons, with approximately 14% in the top ten. With regard to this clone: Its antigen is as yet unknown.

This TCR came from a human donor with non-small cell lung cancer. The specimen was lung tumor tissue. The V call is TRBV9, the J call TRBJ2-2; D remains unclear. CDR3 amino acids: CASSPDLSNTGELFF. The CDR3 coding sequence is TGTGCCAGCAGCCCGGACCTCTCCAACACCGGGGAGCTGTTTTTT.